This TCR beta chain was recorded in a study of T cell responses to AZD1222 COVID-19 vaccine. A single count supports this clone. Assay: immunoSEQ multiplex PCR; the TCRdb copy retains only in-frame clones and omits some. The sample lists approximately 97,000 clones, about nine tenths occurring once. Germline assignment: CDR1 MNHEY and CDR2 SMNVEV (reference sequence). CDR3 size: 16 residues. Trimming shortened V by 4 bases and J by 0 bases, and 15 bases separated the two germline ends. J is TRBJ1-1 and V is TRBV27; TRBD1 might be the D (6 bases). The receptor's source is an adult in good health. The specimen comprised peripheral blood, sampled on day 0 of AZD1222 vaccination. In DNA, the CDR3 is TGTGCCAGCAGTTCTCCCGGGGGGCTCATGAACACTGAAGCTTTCTTT. Its protein is CASSSPGGLMNTEAFF.